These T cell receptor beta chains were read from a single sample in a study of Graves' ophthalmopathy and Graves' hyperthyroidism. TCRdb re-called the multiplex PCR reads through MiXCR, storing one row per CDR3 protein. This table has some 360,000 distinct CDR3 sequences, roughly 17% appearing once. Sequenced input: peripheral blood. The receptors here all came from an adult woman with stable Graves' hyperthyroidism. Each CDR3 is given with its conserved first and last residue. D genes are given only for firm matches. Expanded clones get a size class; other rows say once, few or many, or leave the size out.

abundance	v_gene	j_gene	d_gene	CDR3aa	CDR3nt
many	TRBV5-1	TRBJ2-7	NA	CASSLSVGLAAYEQYF	TGCGCCAGCAGCTTGTCGGTCGGTCTAGCTGCCTACGAGCAGTACTTC
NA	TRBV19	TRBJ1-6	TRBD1	CATRRTGQGYSPLHF	TGTGCCACCCGCCGTACGGGACAGGGTTATTCACCCCTCCACTTT
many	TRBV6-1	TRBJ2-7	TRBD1	CASRAPGQGAYEQYF	TGTGCCAGCAGGGCCCCGGGACAGGGGGCCTACGAGCAGTACTTC
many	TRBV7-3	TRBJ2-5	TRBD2	CASSLYGGRAQETQYF	TGTGCCAGCAGCTTATACGGCGGGAGGGCCCAAGAGACCCAGTACTTC
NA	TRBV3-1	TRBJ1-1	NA	CASSQEGGGSTEAFF	TGTGCCAGCAGCCAAGAAGGCGGGGGATCCACTGAAGCTTTCTTT
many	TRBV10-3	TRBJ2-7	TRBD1	CAIRGQTIPYEQYF	TGTGCCATCAGGGGACAGACCATCCCCTACGAGCAGTACTTC
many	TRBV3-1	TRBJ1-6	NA	CASSRGAGSPLHF	TGTGCCAGCAGCCGGGGCGCGGGTTCACCCCTCCACTTT
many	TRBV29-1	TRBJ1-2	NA	CSVGLVLYGYTF	TGCAGCGTAGGGCTAGTCCTTTATGGCTACACCTTC
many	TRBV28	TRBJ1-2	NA	CASTEGRYGYTF	TGTGCCAGCACAGAGGGGAGGTATGGCTACACCTTC
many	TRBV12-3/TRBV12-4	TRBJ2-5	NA	CASSFGGHETQYF	TGTGCCAGCAGTTTCGGGGGGCACGAGACCCAGTACTTC
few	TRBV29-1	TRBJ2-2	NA	CSGGQNTGELFF	TGCAGCGGAGGACAGAACACCGGGGAGCTGTTTTTT
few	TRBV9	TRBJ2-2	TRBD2	CASSAGLAGSGELFF	TGTGCCAGCAGCGCCGGTCTAGCGGGTTCCGGGGAGCTGTTTTTT
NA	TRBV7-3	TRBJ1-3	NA	CASPGVPGINFRNTIYF	TGTGCCAGCCCCGGCGTCCCGGGAATTAATTTTAGAAACACCATATATTTT
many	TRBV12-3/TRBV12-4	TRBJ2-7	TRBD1	CASRPNRQGPGEQYF	TGTGCCAGCAGGCCAAACCGACAGGGTCCAGGCGAGCAGTACTTC
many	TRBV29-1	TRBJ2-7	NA	CSVDFDSAQYF	TGCAGCGTTGATTTTGACTCGGCGCAGTACTTC
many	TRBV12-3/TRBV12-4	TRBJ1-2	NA	CASTKETANPYGYTF	TGTGCCAGCACCAAGGAAACAGCGAACCCCTATGGCTACACCTTC
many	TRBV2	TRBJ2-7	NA	CASSETLLATYLREQYF	TGTGCCAGCAGTGAAACCCTACTAGCAACGTATTTAAGGGAGCAGTACTTC
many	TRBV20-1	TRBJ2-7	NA	CSARGRDSPYEQYF	TGCAGTGCTAGGGGGCGTGACAGCCCCTACGAGCAGTACTTC
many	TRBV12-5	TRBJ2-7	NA	CASTTGPIYEQYF	TGTGCTAGCACCACGGGACCAATCTACGAGCAGTACTTC
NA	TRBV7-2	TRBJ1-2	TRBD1	CASSPTGDRGLGYTF	TGTGCCAGCAGCCCCACGGGAGACAGGGGGCTTGGCTACACCTTC
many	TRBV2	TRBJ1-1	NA	CASSEEDTEAFF	TGTGCCAGCAGTGAAGAGGACACTGAAGCTTTCTTT
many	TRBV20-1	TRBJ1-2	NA	CPYDPPPNYGYTF	TGCCCCTATGACCCACCCCCTAACTATGGCTACACCTTC
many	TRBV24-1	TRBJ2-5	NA	CATSAAAGGLTETQYF	TGTGCCACCAGTGCCGCCGCCGGGGGTTTGACAGAGACCCAGTACTTC
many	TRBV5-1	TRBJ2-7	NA	CASSLVLGGEEQYF	TGCGCCAGCAGCTTGGTGTTGGGCGGGGAGGAGCAGTACTTC
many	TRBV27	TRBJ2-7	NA	CASRKSTPQYEQYF	TGTGCCAGCAGGAAAAGTACACCCCAATACGAGCAGTACTTC
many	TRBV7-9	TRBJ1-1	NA	CASSSIGQGLRSFF	TGTGCCAGCAGCTCCATTGGACAAGGTCTGAGGTCTTTCTTT
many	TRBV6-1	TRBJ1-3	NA	CASKLGGSGNTIYF	TGTGCCAGCAAATTGGGGGGCTCTGGAAACACCATATATTTT
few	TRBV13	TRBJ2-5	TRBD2	CASSLVPGGPQETQYF	TGTGCCAGCAGCTTAGTCCCGGGAGGGCCCCAAGAGACCCAGTACTTC
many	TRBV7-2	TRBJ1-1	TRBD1	CASSAQGGDTEAFF	TGTGCCAGCAGCGCGCAGGGGGGGGACACTGAAGCTTTCTTT
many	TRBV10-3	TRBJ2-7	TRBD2	CAISESGGTSGTYEQYF	TGTGCCATCAGTGAGTCGGGAGGGACTAGCGGGACCTACGAGCAGTACTTC
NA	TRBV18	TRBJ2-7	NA	CASSSVQSYEQYF	TGTGCCAGCTCTTCAGTACAGTCCTACGAGCAGTACTTC
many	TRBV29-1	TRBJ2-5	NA	CSVDNQEETQYF	TGCAGCGTTGATAACCAAGAAGAGACCCAGTACTTC
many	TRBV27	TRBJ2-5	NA	CASSAGMGKETQYF	TGTGCCAGCAGTGCAGGGATGGGAAAAGAGACCCAGTACTTC
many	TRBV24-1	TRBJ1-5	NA	CGPPASCNQPQHF	TGTGGTCCCCCGGCGTCGTGCAATCAGCCCCAGCATTTT
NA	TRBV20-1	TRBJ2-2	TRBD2	CSAFKGLAGAGELFF	TGCAGTGCTTTCAAGGGACTAGCGGGAGCCGGGGAGCTGTTTTTT
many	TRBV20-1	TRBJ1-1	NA	CKTIWNTEAFF	TGCAAGACCATATGGAACACTGAAGCTTTCTTT
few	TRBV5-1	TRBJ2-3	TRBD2	CASSFGTSGSLTDTQYF	TGCGCCAGCAGCTTTGGGACTAGCGGGAGTCTCACAGATACGCAGTATTTT
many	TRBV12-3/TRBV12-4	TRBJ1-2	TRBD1	CASRTDFDRADYGYTF	TGTGCCAGCAGAACTGACTTTGACAGGGCAGACTATGGCTACACCTTC
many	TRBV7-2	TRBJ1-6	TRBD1	CASSLYGQGGSPLHF	TGTGCCAGCAGCTTATACGGACAGGGAGGCTCACCCCTCCACTTT
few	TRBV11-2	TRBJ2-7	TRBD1	CASSLNTGTGSYEQYF	TGTGCCAGCAGCTTAAATACCGGGACAGGGTCCTACGAGCAGTACTTC
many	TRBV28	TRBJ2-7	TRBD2	CASTAIAGSEQYF	TGTGCCAGCACTGCTATAGCGGGAAGCGAGCAGTACTTC
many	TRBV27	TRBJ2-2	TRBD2	CASGVSGLAIGELFF	TGTGCCAGCGGTGTTTCGGGACTAGCTATCGGGGAGCTGTTTTTT
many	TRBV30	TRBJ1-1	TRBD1	CAWDRGVGTEAFF	TGTGCCTGGGACAGGGGCGTGGGCACTGAAGCTTTCTTT
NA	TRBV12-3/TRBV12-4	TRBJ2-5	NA	CASSPQGGQGETQYF	TGTGCCAGCAGCCCCCAAGGGGGGCAAGGGGAGACCCAGTACTTC
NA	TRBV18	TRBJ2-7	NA	CASSPPSATYEQYF	TGTGCCAGCTCACCGCCTAGCGCTACCTACGAGCAGTACTTC
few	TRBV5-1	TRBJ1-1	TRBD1	CASSRPGQGFEAFF	TGCGCCAGCAGCCGGCCGGGACAGGGGTTTGAAGCTTTCTTT
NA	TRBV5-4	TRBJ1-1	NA	CASSFPGLNTEAFF	TGTGCCAGCAGCTTCCCAGGGTTGAACACTGAAGCTTTCTTT